This T cell receptor (beta chain) derives from a study of shared clonotypes between healthy human individuals. Study in general: The composition of the donors was a couple of women and a few men aged 18 to 49.

The CDR3 extends over 13 amino acids. The V gene lost 5 bases and the J gene lost 4 bases, with 10 bases spanning the gap. The germline V gene encodes CDR1 SGHNT and CDR2 YENEEA. Study-wide results and caveats: Among donors, the sharing of clonotypes was expected to be influenced by sequencing depth.

The naive CD8 fraction comprised CD45RO-negative cells positively selected for CCR7 and excluded terminally differentiated effector memory CD45RA+ cells. Every subset's genomic DNA went evenly onto several immunoSEQ plates. Method: immunoSEQ multiplex PCR; TCRdb's copy keeps in-frame clones and lacks some. The sample holds millions of clones; 85% to 95% are singletons and the top ten take 1.7%. This clone was counted a single time. No antigen is known for it. The sample taken for sequencing was naive CD8+ T cells from PBMCs. The chain couples TRBV11-3 to TRBJ2-3; the D gene is possibly TRBD2 (5 bases). This sequence originates from a man aged 18 to 35 in good health. Some clones in this sample may be carry-over from other donors' samples. CDR3 sequence reads: CASSPRLSDTQYF. The DNA of the CDR3 is TGTGCCAGCAGCCCCCGACTATCAGATACGCAGTATTTT.